What follows are 5 T cell receptor beta chains derived from one specimen sequenced in a study of cytomegalovirus exposure and HLA in healthy donors. A multiplex PCR was run with 60 Vbeta primers and 13 Jbeta primers. This table comes from immunoSEQ multiplex PCR, and its TCRdb copy is limited to in-frame clones, with some not included. This sample has approximately 140,000 clones, with around 79% found just once. Material: PBMCs. These receptors were taken from a female donor in good health and CMV-seronegative.

As DNA, the CDR3 is TGTGCCAGCAGTCTCGTCGACAGGACGGAATCGAACACTGAAGCTTTCTTT. This codes for CASSLVDRTESNTEAFF. The chain links TRBV28 to TRBJ1-1, with a possible D match to TRBD1 (6 bases). Germline V gives CDR1 MDHEN, CDR2 SYDVKM. The CDR3 is made up of 17 amino acids. V lost 5 bases to trimming and J lost 1 base, with 20 bases between them. The whole variable domain, filled in from reference TRBV28 and TRBJ1-1, reads DVKVTQSSRYLVKRTGEKVFLECVQDMDHENMFWYRQDPGLGLRLIYFSYDVKMKEKGDIPEGYSVSREKKERFSLILESASTNQTSMYLCASSLVDRTESNTEAFFGQGTRLTVV.

J is TRBJ1-5 and V is TRBV6-5; 8 nucleotides match TRBD1. Germline assignment: CDR1 MNHEY and CDR2 SVGAGI. With 6 bases clipped from V and 2 bases from J, the junction kept 0 bases outside the gene matches. The CDR3 sequence is 13 residues long. In DNA form, the CDR3 reads TGTGCCAGCAGGGGACAGGGCAATCAGCCCCAGCATTTT. This encodes CASRGQGNQPQHF.

The V gene is TRBV5-8, the J gene TRBJ2-7; 9 bases map to TRBD1. The germline gives CDR1 SGHTS, CDR2 YDEGEE. Losses at the gene ends were 4 bases for V and 4 bases for J; bases not matched to a gene: 12. CDR3 length: 16 residues. The CDR3 sequence is CASSPRGDRVMYEQYF. CDR3 nucleotides: TGTGCCAGCAGCCCCAGAGGGGACAGGGTGATGTACGAGCAGTACTTC.

This clone was seen a single time. The chain carries TRBV7-9 and TRBJ2-7; D unresolved. The ends were cut back, 0 bases at V and 1 base at J, with 7 bases in the middle. The CDR3 loop spans 14 amino acids. The germline CDR1 and CDR2 sequences are SEHNR and FQNEAQ (reference sequence). As DNA, the CDR3 is TGTGCCAGCAGCTTAGCCCAAATTTCCTACGAGCAGTACTTC. Amino acids: CASSLAQISYEQYF.

The gene calls are TRBV28 and TRBJ1-2, with D unresolved. CDR3 length equals 15 residues. Trimming cost V 5 bases and J 4 bases, with 17 bases left between them. Germline V gives CDR1 MDHEN, CDR2 SYDVKM. The CDR3: CASSLTPLGSYGYTF. CDR3 sequence (DNA): TGTGCCAGCAGTCTTACCCCCCTGGGGAGCTATGGCTACACCTTC.